Sequencing of this T cell receptor (beta chain) was carried out in a study of regulatory T cells in long-lasting Graves disease. The time point denotes: persistent/refractory GD, antithyroid drugs over 5 years with positive TRAb. RNA extracted from PBMCs served as the sequencing template. The CDR3 is 15 amino acids. CDR1 DFQATT and CDR2 SNEGSKA come from the germline V gene (reference sequence). The V end was cut by 6 bases, the J end by 2 bases, with 20 bases between. Arm-PCR of CDR3 regions and iRepertoire HTBI primers were used to build TCR beta libraries. A single record per CDR3 protein comes from TCRdb applying MiXCR to the multiplex PCR reads. The sample holds about 660,000 distinct CDR3 sequences, around 32% seen once. This clonotype was seen only a few times.

The rearrangement joins TRBV20-1 to TRBJ2-7; tentatively, D is TRBD1 (5 bases). This specimen consisted of peripheral blood mononuclear cells (PBMCs), obtained when the disease was refractory, from a patient treated with antithyroid drugs. The sequence was obtained from a female donor with Graves disease. In nucleotides, the CDR3 is TGCAGTGCGTTCGCAACAAGACAGAGACCCTACGAGCAGTACTTC. Translated, it gives CSAFATRQRPYEQYF.